This entry lists 26 T cell receptor beta chains sequenced from one sample in a study of blood T cell repertoires in COVID-19. Clones were sequenced by immunoSEQ multiplex PCR, and TCRdb holds only the in-frame ones, with some missing. This table holds over 25,000 clones, 85% to 90% found once. Sequenced: peripheral blood. The receptors shown here come from a man between 65 and 85 years old with active COVID-19.

The rearrangement links TRBV7-9 to TRBJ2-3, with 7 nucleotides matching TRBD2. There are 16 residues in the CDR3. The germline V gene encodes CDR1 SEHNR and CDR2 FQNEAQ (reference sequence). With 3 bases clipped from V and 2 bases from J, the junction kept 8 bases outside the gene matches. The CDR3 spells CASSFLVGGITDTQYF. The DNA for the CDR3 is TGTGCCAGCAGCTTTCTAGTGGGAGGGATCACAGATACGCAGTATTTT.

The chain joins TRBV6-2 or TRBV6-3 to TRBJ2-7; D possibly corresponds to TRBD1 (5 bases). The CDR3 consists of 11 residues. CDR1 MNHEY and CDR2 SVGEGT come from the germline V gene. The V gene lost 5 bases and the J gene lost 6 bases, with 8 bases spanning the gap. The CDR3 spells CASSVTGEQYF. CDR3 coding DNA: TGTGCCAGCAGTGTCACAGGCGAGCAGTACTTC.

The rearrangement links TRBV5-3 to TRBJ2-5, with a possible D match to TRBD2 (6 bases). TRBV5-3 is classed as an ORF, of uncertain function. Trimming took 10 bases from V and 5 from J, leaving 18 bases between them. The CDR3 consists of 13 residues. CDR3 DNA sequence: TGTGCCTCCCGATCTAGCGCTGGGGAGACCCAGTACTTC. Translated, it gives CASRSSAGETQYF.

The gene calls are TRBV5-4 and TRBJ2-1; 9 bases fit TRBD2. Trimming at V came to 1 base and at J to 7 bases, leaving 9 bases not matched to a gene. CDR1 is SGHNT, CDR2 YYREEE, per germline (reference sequence). This CDR3 contains 16 residues. The CDR3 DNA reads as TGTGCCAGCAGCTTGTGGGCGGGAGGGGCTAGGAATGAGCAGTTCTTC. Translation gives CASSLWAGGARNEQFF. The full variable domain, rest sourced from reference TRBV5-4 and TRBJ2-1, is ETGVTQSPTHLIKTRGQQVTLRCSSQSGHNTVSWYQQALGQGPQFIFQYYREEENGRGNFPPRFSGLQFPNYSSELNVNALELDDSALYLCASSLWAGGARNEQFFGPGTRLTVL.

The chain couples TRBV3-1 (or the pseudogene TRBV3-2) to TRBJ2-7; 9 bases match TRBD1. V lost 3 bases to trimming and J lost 7 bases; unmatched junction nucleotides: 4. This CDR3 comprises 13 residues. The germline CDR1 and CDR2 sequences are LGHDT and YNNKEL (reference sequence). CDR3 sequence (DNA): TGTGCCAGCAGCCAGGGACAGGGCGGGGAGCAGTACTTC. Amino acids: CASSQGQGGEQYF.

The V and J genes are TRBV5-1 and TRBJ2-7, with 10 bases matching TRBD1. The CDR3 extends over 15 amino acids. V was pared by 0 bases and J by 7 bases, with 7 bases of the junction left unmatched. The germline gives CDR1 SGHRS, CDR2 YFSETQ. The CDR3, as DNA: TGCGCCAGCAGCTTGGTGGGACAGGGGTCAGGGGAGCAGTACTTC. Translation: CASSLVGQGSGEQYF.

CDR3 residues: CASSLGGLYNEQFF. The CDR3 nucleotides are TGTGCCAGCAGCCTCGGCGGGTTGTACAATGAGCAGTTCTTC. This chain joins TRBV6-2 or TRBV6-3 and TRBJ2-1; D may be TRBD2 (5 bases). The CDR3 loop spans 14 amino acids. V lost 6 bases and J lost 4, with 13 bases in between. Germline assignment: CDR1 MNHEY and CDR2 SVGEGT.

This clone was seen a single time. The gene calls are TRBV9 and TRBJ2-5, with 13 bases fitting TRBD2. Per germline, CDR1 SGDLS and CDR2 YYNGEE. This CDR3 region has 15 residues. V dropped 3 bases and J dropped 5; count of bases not matched to a gene: 4. CDR3 bases: TGTGCCAGCAGCGCCGGACTAGCGGGAGTCGAGACCCAGTACTTC. Encoded protein: CASSAGLAGVETQYF.

The rearrangement links TRBV4-3 to TRBJ2-3; perhaps TRBD2 as D (5 bases). The germline CDR1 and CDR2 sequences are LGHNA and YSLEER. The CDR3 sequence is 15 residues long. Trimming removed 0 bases from V and 0 bases from J, with 7 bases in between. The CDR3 loop is CASSQDRTSTDTQYF. CDR3 DNA: TGCGCCAGCAGCCAAGATCGGACTAGCACAGATACGCAGTATTTT.

CDR3 coding DNA: TGTGCCAGCAGCTTATCAGGGGGCGGCAATCAGCCCCAGCATTTT. Residues: CASSLSGGGNQPQHF. The V gene is TRBV11-2, the J gene TRBJ1-5, with 8 nucleotides matching TRBD1. The length of the CDR3 is 15 residues. J gave up 2 bases and V 2 bases, and 2 bases lay outside the gene matches. Germline CDR1 is SGHAT and CDR2 is FQNNGV.

This clone was seen only a few times. This rearrangement joins TRBV7-8 to TRBJ1-3; tentative D call: TRBD1 (6 bases). The germline V and J ends were trimmed by 7 bases and 0 bases, with 16 bases remaining between them. The CDR3 runs to 16 residues. Germline CDR1 SGHVS, CDR2 FQNEAQ. The CDR3 spells CASNQQGPFSGNTIYF. CDR3 DNA sequence: TGTGCCAGCAACCAACAGGGACCTTTCTCTGGAAACACCATATATTTT.

The rearrangement joins TRBV3-1 (or the pseudogene TRBV3-2) to TRBJ1-5; possibly TRBD1 for D (6 bases). V was shortened by 5 bases and J by 4 bases, with 9 bases between the two germline ends. The CDR3 is 13 residues long. The germline gives CDR1 LGHDT, CDR2 YNNKEL (reference sequence). The CDR3 here is CASSRTVNQPQHF. The CDR3, as DNA: TGTGCCAGCAGCAGGACAGTGAATCAGCCCCAGCATTTT.

The rearrangement links TRBV27 to TRBJ1-1; TRBD1 matches at 9 bases. V gave up 1 base and J gave up 5 bases; unmatched junction bases: 5. From germline, CDR1 is MNHEY and CDR2 SMNVEV (reference sequence). This CDR3 is built from 15 residues. The CDR3: CASSLYRDRVTEAFF. The DNA of the CDR3 is TGTGCCAGCAGTTTATACCGGGACAGGGTTACTGAAGCTTTCTTT.

V gene TRBV2 combines with J gene TRBJ2-3; 8 bases align to TRBD1. This CDR3 comprises 13 residues. Germline loops: CDR1 SNHLY, CDR2 FYNNEI. V lost 6 bases to trimming and J lost 8 bases; unmatched junction nucleotides: 7. This CDR3 reads CASRTTGVSTQYF. The CDR3 DNA is TGTGCCAGCAGAACGACAGGGGTTAGTACGCAGTATTTT.

This clone was detected only a few times. The V and J genes are TRBV10-1 and TRBJ1-1, with TRBD1 matching over 8 bases. With V trimmed by 10 bases and J by 3 bases, 7 bases remained unmatched. The CDR3 runs to 13 residues. Germline assignment: CDR1 WNHNN and CDR2 SYGVQD (reference sequence). In nucleotides, the CDR3 is TGCGCCACCAGGACAGGGCTGGACACTGAAGCTTTCTTT. It encodes CATRTGLDTEAFF.

The chain combines TRBV7-9 with TRBJ2-2; D unclear. CDR3 length: 14 residues. Germline lookup yields CDR1 SEHNR and CDR2 FQNEAQ (reference sequence). V was shortened by 2 bases and J by 0 bases, with 4 bases between the two germline ends. CDR3 in amino acids: CASSLRANTGELFF. The DNA for the CDR3 is TGTGCCAGCAGCTTAAGAGCGAACACCGGGGAGCTGTTTTTT.

CDR3 DNA: TGTGCCAGCAGCTTGACGGGGGTGACTAATGAAAAACTGTTTTTT. This translates into CASSLTGVTNEKLFF. V gene TRBV7-9 combines with J gene TRBJ1-4, with D perhaps TRBD1 (5 bases). V was cut by 3 bases and J by 2 bases, with 10 bases left in between. This CDR3 has 15 amino acids. Germline-derived CDR1 and CDR2 are SEHNR and FQNEAQ (reference sequence).

The gene calls are TRBV7-2 and TRBJ2-3; TRBD1 matches at 10 bases. V lost 5 bases to trimming and J lost 6 bases; unmatched junction nucleotides: 5. The CDR3 loop spans 14 amino acids. Germline CDR1 SGHTA, CDR2 FQGNSA. DNA for the CDR3: TGTGCCAGCAGCCCTGACAGGGGGCGTGATACGCAGTATTTT. This codes for CASSPDRGRDTQYF.

This chain uses TRBV9 with TRBJ2-2, with 9 bases aligning to TRBD1. The V and J ends lost 2 bases and 4 bases, in that order; junction bases with no gene match: 6. This CDR3 region has 16 residues. Germline V gene data show CDR1 as SGDLS and CDR2 as YYNGEE. As DNA, the CDR3 is TGTGCCAGCAGCGTTAGGGGGACAGGGTCCACCGGGGAGCTGTTTTTT. Amino acids: CASSVRGTGSTGELFF.

This chain connects TRBV6-6 to TRBJ1-5; D is unresolved. CDR3 length: 13 amino acids. The ends were cut back, 2 bases at V and 2 bases at J, with 4 bases in the middle. Per germline, CDR1 MNHNY and CDR2 SVGAGI (reference sequence). As DNA, the CDR3 is TGTGCCAGCAGTTACGTAGGCAATCAGCCCCAGCATTTT. Translating gives CASSYVGNQPQHF.

The V and J genes are TRBV27 and TRBJ2-7; no clear D gene. The CDR3 loop spans 13 amino acids. The V end lost 3 bases, the J end lost 3 bases, and 9 bases lay between the germline ends. Germline V gene lookup returns CDR1 MNHEY and CDR2 SMNVEV (reference sequence). The CDR3: CASSFRGGYEQYF. The CDR3 nucleotides read TGTGCCAGCAGTTTCCGAGGCGGCTACGAGCAGTACTTC.

The V call is TRBV7-9, the J call TRBJ2-3; tentatively, D is TRBD2 (5 bases). Trimming removed 3 bases at V and 2 bases at J, with 15 bases between. CDR1 is SEHNR and CDR2 is FQNEAQ in the germline V gene (reference sequence). The CDR3 has 16 residues. The CDR3 reads CASSLRSSLYTDTQYF. The CDR3 DNA reads TGTGCCAGCAGCTTGCGTTCTAGCTTATACACAGATACGCAGTATTTT.

V and J are TRBV7-8 and TRBJ1-2; D call uncertain. The CDR3 totals 12 residues. The germline V gene has CDR1 SGHVS and CDR2 FQNEAQ. V shed 2 bases and J shed 8 bases, with 9 bases lying between them. The CDR3: CASSLNSHGYTF. Here the CDR3 DNA reads TGTGCCAGCAGCTTAAACAGTCACGGCTACACCTTC.

V and J are TRBV7-8 and TRBJ2-1; the D gene is possibly TRBD1 (5 bases). CDR3 length: 13 amino acids. Germline values: CDR1 SGHVS, CDR2 FQNEAQ. Trimming left V 1 base short and J 8 bases short, with 9 bases between. The CDR3 protein is CASSLDLRDEQFF. CDR3 coding DNA: TGTGCCAGCAGCTTAGATCTCAGGGATGAGCAGTTCTTC.

The CDR3 spells CASSVASGHNEQFF. The CDR3 bases are TGCGCCAGCAGTGTAGCTAGCGGCCACAATGAGCAGTTCTTC. The V gene is TRBV10-1, the J gene TRBJ2-1; 7 bases are a match to TRBD2. The length of the CDR3 is 14 residues. Germline-derived CDR1 and CDR2 are WNHNN and SYGVQD (reference sequence). J gave up 5 bases and V 4 bases, and 5 bases lay outside the gene matches.

The chain joins TRBV19 to TRBJ2-3; D is ambiguous. The ends were cut back, 1 base at V and 7 bases at J, with 12 bases in the middle. The CDR3 loop spans 14 amino acids. CDR1 is LNHDA, CDR2 SQIVND, per germline (reference sequence). CDR3 sequence reads: CASSIGRRSHTQYF. The CDR3 DNA sequence: TGTGCCAGTAGTATAGGACGGAGATCTCATACGCAGTATTTT.